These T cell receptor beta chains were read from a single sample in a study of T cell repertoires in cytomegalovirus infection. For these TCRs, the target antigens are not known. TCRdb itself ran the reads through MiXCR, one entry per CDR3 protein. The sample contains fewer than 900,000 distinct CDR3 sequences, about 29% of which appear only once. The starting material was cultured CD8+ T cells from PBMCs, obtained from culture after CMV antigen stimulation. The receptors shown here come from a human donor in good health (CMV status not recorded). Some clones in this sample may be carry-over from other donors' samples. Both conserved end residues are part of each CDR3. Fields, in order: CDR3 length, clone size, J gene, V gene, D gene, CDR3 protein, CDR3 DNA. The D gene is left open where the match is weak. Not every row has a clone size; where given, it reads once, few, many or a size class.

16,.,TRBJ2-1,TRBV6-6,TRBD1,CASIQRLGQGVGEQFF,TGTGCCAGCATTCAACGATTAGGACAGGGTGTTGGTGAGCAGTTCTTC
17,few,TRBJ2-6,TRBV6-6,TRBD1,CASRTGTGLSGANVLTF,TGTGCCAGCAGGACCGGGACAGGGCTCTCTGGGGCCAACGTCCTGACTTTC
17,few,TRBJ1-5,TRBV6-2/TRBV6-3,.,CASSSGTPWSSNQPQHF,TGTGCCAGCAGTTCCGGGACCCCGTGGAGTAGCAATCAGCCCCAGCATTTT
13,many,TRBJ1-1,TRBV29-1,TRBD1,CSVETGSLSEAFF,TGCAGCGTTGAGACAGGGTCACTTTCTGAAGCTTTCTTT
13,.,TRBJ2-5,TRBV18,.,CASSPLGQETQYF,TGTGCCAGCTCACCACTAGGGCAAGAGACCCAGTACTTC
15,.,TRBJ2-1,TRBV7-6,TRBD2,CASSYGLAGTNEQFF,TGTGCCAGCAGCTATGGACTAGCGGGGACTAATGAGCAGTTCTTC
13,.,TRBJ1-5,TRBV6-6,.,CASSYGSAGSQHF,TGTGCCAGCAGTTACGGCTCAGCAGGGTCCCAGCATTTT
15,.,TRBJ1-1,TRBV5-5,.,CASSLGAGRGTEAFF,TGTGCCAGCAGCTTGGGGGCCGGGAGGGGCACTGAAGCTTTCTTT
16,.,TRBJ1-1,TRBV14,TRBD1,CASSQRTGPVDTEAFF,TGTGCCAGCAGCCAAAGGACAGGCCCTGTAGACACTGAAGCTTTCTTT
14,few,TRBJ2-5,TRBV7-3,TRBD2,CASSFAGDQETQYF,TGTGCCAGCAGCTTCGCGGGGGACCAAGAGACCCAGTACTTC
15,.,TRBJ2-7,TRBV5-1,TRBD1,CASSITGELGYEQYF,TGCGCCAGCAGCATTACAGGGGAGCTCGGCTACGAGCAGTACTTC
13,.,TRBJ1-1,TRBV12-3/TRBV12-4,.,CASSFVVNTEAFF,TGTGCCAGCAGTTTTGTTGTGAACACTGAAGCTTTCTTT
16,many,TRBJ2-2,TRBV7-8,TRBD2,CASSLRAGRNTGELFF,TGTGCCAGCAGCTTACGAGCGGGGAGAAACACCGGGGAGCTGTTTTTT
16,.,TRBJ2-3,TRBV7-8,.,CASSLARGAGADTQYF,TGTGCCAGCAGCTTAGCGCGCGGGGCCGGGGCAGATACGCAGTATTTT
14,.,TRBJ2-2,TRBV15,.,CATSRVSATGELFF,TGTGCCACCAGCAGAGTGAGCGCCACCGGGGAGCTGTTTTTT
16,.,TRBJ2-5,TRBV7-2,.,CASSQRSSGGEETQYF,TGTGCCAGCAGCCAGCGTTCAAGCGGAGGGGAAGAGACCCAGTACTTC
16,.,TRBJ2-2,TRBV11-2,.,CASSSHRGTNTGELFF,TGTGCCAGCAGCTCCCACCGCGGGACTAACACCGGGGAGCTGTTTTTT
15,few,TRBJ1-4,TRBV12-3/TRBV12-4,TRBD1,CASSSSGTGVEKLFF,TGTGCCAGCAGTTCCTCCGGGACAGGGGTTGAAAAACTGTTTTTT
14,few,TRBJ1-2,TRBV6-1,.,CASGGSVRNYGYTF,TGTGCCAGCGGAGGGTCCGTTAGGAACTATGGCTACACCTTC
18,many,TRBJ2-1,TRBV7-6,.,CASSFSYHRSGSYNEQFF,TGTGCCAGCAGCTTCTCGTACCACAGATCTGGTTCCTACAATGAGCAGTTCTTC
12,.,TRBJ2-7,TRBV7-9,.,CASTPLPYEQYF,TGTGCCAGCACCCCACTCCCTTACGAGCAGTACTTC
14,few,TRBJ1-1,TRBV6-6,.,CASRTWRDNTEAFF,TGTGCCAGCAGGACGTGGAGGGACAACACTGAAGCTTTCTTT
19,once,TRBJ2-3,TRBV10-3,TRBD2,CAISDSLAGLVASTDTQYF,TGTGCCATCAGTGACTCACTAGCGGGGCTCGTCGCGAGCACAGATACGCAGTATTTT
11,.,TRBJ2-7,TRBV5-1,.,CASSRSYGQYF,TGCGCCAGCAGCCGTTCCTACGGGCAGTACTTC
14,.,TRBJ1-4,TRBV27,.,CASSLLQADEKLFF,TGTGCCAGCAGTTTGCTCCAGGCGGATGAAAAACTGTTTTTT
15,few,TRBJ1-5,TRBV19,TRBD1,CASSTRDSSNQPQHF,TGTGCCAGTAGTACCCGGGACAGCAGCAATCAGCCCCAGCATTTT
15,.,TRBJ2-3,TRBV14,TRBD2,CASSHSGGRTDTQYF,TGTGCCAGCAGCCATAGCGGGGGACGCACAGATACGCAGTATTTT
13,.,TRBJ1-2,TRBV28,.,CASSLRGAYGYTF,TGTGCCAGCAGTTTAAGGGGGGCCTATGGCTACACCTTC
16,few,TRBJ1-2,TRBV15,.,CATSRDRQRRSDGYTF,TGTGCCACCAGCAGAGATCGACAGCGAAGATCTGATGGCTACACCTTC
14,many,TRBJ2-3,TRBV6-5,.,CASSPGPRVDTQYF,TGTGCCAGCAGCCCCGGGCCCCGGGTAGATACGCAGTATTTT
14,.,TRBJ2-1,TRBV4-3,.,CASSQDWAADEQFF,TGCGCCAGCAGCCAAGATTGGGCTGCCGATGAGCAGTTCTTC
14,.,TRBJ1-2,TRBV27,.,CASSLRRLGYGYTF,TGTGCCAGCAGTTTAAGGCGGTTGGGCTATGGCTACACCTTC
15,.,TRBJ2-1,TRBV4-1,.,CASSHRQDSYNEQFF,TGCGCCAGCAGCCATAGACAGGATTCCTACAATGAGCAGTTCTTC
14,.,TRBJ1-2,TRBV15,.,CATSPDLNKRGYTF,TGTGCCACCAGTCCAGACCTAAACAAGAGGGGCTACACCTTC
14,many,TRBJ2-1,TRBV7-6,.,CASSSNLHRDEQFF,TGTGCCAGCAGCTCGAACCTACACAGGGATGAGCAGTTCTTC
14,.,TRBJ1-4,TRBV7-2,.,CASSPGAGHEKLFF,TGTGCCAGCAGCCCGGGGGCAGGCCATGAAAAACTGTTTTTT
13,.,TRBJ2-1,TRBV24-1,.,CATSGGLYNEQFF,TGTGCCACCAGTGGTGGACTGTACAATGAGCAGTTCTTC
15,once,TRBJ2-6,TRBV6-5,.,CASSYLRVGANVLTF,TGTGCCAGCAGTTATCTGCGTGTTGGGGCCAACGTCCTGACTTTC
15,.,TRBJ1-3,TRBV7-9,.,CASSLERASGNTIYF,TGTGCCAGCAGCTTAGAGAGGGCCTCTGGAAACACCATATATTTT
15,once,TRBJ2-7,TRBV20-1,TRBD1,CSASDRVKGSYEQYF,TGCAGTGCTTCAGACAGGGTCAAAGGGTCCTACGAGCAGTACTTC
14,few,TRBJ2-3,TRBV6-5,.,CASSPRLGSDTQYF,TGTGCCAGCAGCCCCCGTCTGGGTTCAGATACGCAGTATTTT
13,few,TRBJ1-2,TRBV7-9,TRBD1,CASTLPGQAFYTF,TGTGCCAGCACCCTACCGGGACAGGCTTTCTACACCTTC
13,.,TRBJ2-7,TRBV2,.,CASRDPEAYEQYF,TGTGCCAGCAGGGACCCAGAAGCCTACGAGCAGTACTTC
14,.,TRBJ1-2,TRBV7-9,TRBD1,CASSTPDRGYGYTF,TGTGCCAGCAGTACCCCGGACAGGGGTTACGGCTACACCTTC
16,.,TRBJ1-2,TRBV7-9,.,CASTYSSLGTEYGYTF,TGTGCCAGCACCTATTCCTCGCTCGGGACTGAATATGGCTACACCTTC
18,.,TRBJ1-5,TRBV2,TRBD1,CASSEVQSGTGIDQPQHF,TGTGCCAGCAGTGAAGTACAGTCGGGGACAGGGATAGACCAGCCCCAGCATTTT
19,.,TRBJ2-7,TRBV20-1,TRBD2,CSARDFKGAGGLGAYEQYF,TGCAGTGCTAGAGATTTTAAGGGAGCGGGGGGTCTAGGAGCCTACGAGCAGTACTTC
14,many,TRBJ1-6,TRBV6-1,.,CASSADPDNSPLHF,TGTGCCAGCAGTGCGGACCCGGATAATTCACCCCTCCACTTT
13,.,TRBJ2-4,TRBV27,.,CASSLDPVNIQYF,TGTGCCAGCAGTTTGGACCCCGTGAACATTCAGTACTTC
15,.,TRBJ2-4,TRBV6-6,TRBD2,CASSHLAGGMDIQYF,TGTGCCAGCAGCCATCTAGCGGGGGGGATGGACATTCAGTACTTC